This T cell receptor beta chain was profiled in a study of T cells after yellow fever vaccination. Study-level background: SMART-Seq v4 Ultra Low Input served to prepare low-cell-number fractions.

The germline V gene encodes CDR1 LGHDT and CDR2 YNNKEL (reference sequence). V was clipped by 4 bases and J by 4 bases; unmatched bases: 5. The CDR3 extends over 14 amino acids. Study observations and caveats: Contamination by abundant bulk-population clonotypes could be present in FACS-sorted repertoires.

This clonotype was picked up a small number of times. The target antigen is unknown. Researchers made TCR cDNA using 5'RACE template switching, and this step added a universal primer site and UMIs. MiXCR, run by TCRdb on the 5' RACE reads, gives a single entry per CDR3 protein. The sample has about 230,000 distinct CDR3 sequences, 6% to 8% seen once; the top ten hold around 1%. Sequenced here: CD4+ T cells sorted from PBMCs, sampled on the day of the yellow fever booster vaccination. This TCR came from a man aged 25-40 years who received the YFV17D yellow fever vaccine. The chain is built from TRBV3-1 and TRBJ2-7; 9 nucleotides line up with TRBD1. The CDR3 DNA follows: TGTGCCAGCAGCCTCTGGGACAGGGAATACGAGCAGTACTTC. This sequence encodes CASSLWDREYEQYF.